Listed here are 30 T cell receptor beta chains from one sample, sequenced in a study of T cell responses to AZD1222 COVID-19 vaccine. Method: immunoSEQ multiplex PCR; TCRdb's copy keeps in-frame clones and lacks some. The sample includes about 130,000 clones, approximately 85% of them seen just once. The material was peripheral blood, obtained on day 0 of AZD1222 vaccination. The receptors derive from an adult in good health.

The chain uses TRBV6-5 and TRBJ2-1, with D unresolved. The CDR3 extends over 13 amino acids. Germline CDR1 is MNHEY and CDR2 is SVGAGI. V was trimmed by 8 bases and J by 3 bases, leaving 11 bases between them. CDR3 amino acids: CASCQGYYNEQFF. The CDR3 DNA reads TGTGCCAGCTGCCAAGGGTACTACAATGAGCAGTTCTTC.

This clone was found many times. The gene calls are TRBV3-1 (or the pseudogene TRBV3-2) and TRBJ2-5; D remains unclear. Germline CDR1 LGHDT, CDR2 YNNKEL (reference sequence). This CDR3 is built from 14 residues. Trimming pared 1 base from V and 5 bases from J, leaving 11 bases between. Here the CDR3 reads CASSQVTSQETQYF. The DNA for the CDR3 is TGTGCCAGCAGCCAAGTCACCTCCCAGGAGACCCAGTACTTC.

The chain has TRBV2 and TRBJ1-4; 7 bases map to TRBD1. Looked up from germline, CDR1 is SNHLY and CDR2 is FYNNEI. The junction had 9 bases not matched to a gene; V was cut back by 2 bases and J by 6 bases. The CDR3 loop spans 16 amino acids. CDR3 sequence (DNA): TGTGCCAGCAGTGAACCGACAGGGAGGTTGGATGAAAAACTGTTTTTT. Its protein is CASSEPTGRLDEKLFF.

CDR3 bases: TGTGCCAGCAGCGTAGAGACCTCGTGGACTAGCGGGGTCCAAGAGACCCAGTACTTC. Its translation: CASSVETSWTSGVQETQYF. The genes are TRBV9 and TRBJ2-5; TRBD2 matches 12 bases. The CDR3 has 19 amino acids. The V gene end was trimmed by 0 bases and the J gene end by 1 base; junction bases not matched to a gene: 10. CDR1 and CDR2 from the germline V gene are SGDLS and YYNGEE.

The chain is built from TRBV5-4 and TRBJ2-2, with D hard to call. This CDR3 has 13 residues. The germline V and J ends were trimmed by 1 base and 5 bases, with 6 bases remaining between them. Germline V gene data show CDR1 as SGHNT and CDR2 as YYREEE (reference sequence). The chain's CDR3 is CASSLLGTGELFF. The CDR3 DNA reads TGTGCCAGCAGCTTGCTAGGTACCGGGGAGCTGTTTTTT.

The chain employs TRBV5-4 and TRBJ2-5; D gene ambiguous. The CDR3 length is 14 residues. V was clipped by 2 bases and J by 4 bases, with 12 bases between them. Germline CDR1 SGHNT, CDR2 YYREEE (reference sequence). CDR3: CASSLQVTPETQYF. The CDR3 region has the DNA TGTGCCAGCAGCTTACAAGTGACACCAGAGACCCAGTACTTC.

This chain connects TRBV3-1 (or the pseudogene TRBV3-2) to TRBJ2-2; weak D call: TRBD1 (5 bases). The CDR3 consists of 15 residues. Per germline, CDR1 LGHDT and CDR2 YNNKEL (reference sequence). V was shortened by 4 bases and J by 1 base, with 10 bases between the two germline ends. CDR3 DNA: TGTGCCAGCAGCCGGGGCAGTCAGAACACCGGGGAGCTGTTTTTT. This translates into CASSRGSQNTGELFF.

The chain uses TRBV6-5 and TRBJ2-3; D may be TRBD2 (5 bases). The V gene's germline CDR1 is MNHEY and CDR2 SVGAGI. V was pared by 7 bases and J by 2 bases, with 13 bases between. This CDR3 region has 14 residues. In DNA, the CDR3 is TGTGCCAGCACTAATCTAGCTTCCACAGATACGCAGTATTTT. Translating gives CASTNLASTDTQYF.

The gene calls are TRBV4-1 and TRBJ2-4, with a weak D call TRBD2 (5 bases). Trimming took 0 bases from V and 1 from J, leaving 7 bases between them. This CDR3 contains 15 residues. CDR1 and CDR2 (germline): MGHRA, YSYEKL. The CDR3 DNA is TGCGCCAGCAGCCAAGAGAGGGCGGCCAAAAACATTCAGTACTTC. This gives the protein CASSQERAAKNIQYF.

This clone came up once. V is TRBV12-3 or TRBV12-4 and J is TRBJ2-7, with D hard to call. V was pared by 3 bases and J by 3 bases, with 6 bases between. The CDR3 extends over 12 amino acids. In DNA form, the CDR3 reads TGTGCCAGCAGTTTGGCGCTCTACGAGCAGTACTTC. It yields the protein CASSLALYEQYF.

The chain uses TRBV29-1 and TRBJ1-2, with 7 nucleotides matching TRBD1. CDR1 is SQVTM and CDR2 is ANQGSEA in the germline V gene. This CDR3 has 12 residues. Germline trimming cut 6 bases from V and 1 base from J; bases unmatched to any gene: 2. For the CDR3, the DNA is TGCAGCGTGGGGACAGTTAACTATGGCTACACCTTC. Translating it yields CSVGTVNYGYTF.

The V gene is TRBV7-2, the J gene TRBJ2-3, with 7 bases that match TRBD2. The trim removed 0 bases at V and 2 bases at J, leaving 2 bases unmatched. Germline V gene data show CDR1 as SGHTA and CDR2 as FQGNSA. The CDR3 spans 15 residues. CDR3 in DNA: TGTGCCAGCAGCTTAGCGGGGGGGATCACAGATACGCAGTATTTT. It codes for CASSLAGGITDTQYF. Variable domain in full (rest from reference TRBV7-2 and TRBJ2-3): GAGVSQSPSNKVTEKGKDVELRCDPISGHTALYWYRQSLGQGLEFLIYFQGNSAPDKSGLPSDRFSAERTGGSVSTLTIQRTQQEDSAVYLCASSLAGGITDTQYFGPGTRLTVL.

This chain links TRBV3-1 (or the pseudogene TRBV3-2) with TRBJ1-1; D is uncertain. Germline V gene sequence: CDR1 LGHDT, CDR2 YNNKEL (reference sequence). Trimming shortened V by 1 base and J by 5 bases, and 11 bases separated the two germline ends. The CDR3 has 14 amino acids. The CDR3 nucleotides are TGTGCCAGCAGCCAAGGAAGGGTTAGAACTGAAGCTTTCTTT. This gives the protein CASSQGRVRTEAFF.

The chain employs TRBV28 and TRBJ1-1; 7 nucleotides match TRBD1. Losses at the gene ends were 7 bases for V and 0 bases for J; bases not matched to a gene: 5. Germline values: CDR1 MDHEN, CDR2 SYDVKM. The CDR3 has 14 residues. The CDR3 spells CASIGGTVNTEAFF. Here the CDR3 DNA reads TGTGCCAGCATCGGCGGGACAGTGAACACTGAAGCTTTCTTT.

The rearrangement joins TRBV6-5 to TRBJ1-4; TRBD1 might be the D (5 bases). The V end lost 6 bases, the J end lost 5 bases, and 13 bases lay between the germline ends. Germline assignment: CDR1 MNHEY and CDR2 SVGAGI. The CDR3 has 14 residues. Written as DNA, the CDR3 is TGTGCCAGCAGGAGACAGCAAGCGAATGAAAAACTGTTTTTT. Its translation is CASRRQQANEKLFF.

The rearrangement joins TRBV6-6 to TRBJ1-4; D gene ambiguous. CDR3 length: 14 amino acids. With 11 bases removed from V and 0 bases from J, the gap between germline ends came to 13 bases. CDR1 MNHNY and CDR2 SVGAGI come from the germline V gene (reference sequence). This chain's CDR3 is CAHGMVPTNEKLFF. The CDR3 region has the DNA TGTGCCCACGGGATGGTCCCAACTAATGAAAAACTGTTTTTT.

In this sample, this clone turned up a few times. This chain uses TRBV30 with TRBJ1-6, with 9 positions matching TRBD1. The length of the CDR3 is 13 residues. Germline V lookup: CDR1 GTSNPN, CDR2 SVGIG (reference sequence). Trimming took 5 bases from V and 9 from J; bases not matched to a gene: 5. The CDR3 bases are TGTGCCTGGGTGGGACAGGGAAGTTCACCCCTCCACTTT. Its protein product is CAWVGQGSSPLHF.

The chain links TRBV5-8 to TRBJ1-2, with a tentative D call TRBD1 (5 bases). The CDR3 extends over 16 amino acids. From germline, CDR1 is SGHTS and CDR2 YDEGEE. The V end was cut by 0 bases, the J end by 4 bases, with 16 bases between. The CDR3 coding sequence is TGTGCCAGCAGCTTGGGCACTTATCTTGGGGGCTATGGCTACACCTTC. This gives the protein CASSLGTYLGGYGYTF.

The CDR3 DNA sequence: TGTGCCAGCAGCGGGGGACTCTACAATGAGCAGTTCTTC. Translated: CASSGGLYNEQFF. The chain couples TRBV7-2 to TRBJ2-1, with D maybe TRBD2 (6 bases). Germline CDR1 reads SGHTA; CDR2 reads FQGNSA. V was pared by 5 bases and J by 3 bases, with 8 bases between. The CDR3 extends over 13 amino acids.

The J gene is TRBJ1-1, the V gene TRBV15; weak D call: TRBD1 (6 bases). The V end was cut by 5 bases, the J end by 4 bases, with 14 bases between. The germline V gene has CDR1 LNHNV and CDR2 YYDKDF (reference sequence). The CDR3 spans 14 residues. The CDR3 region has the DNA TGTGCCACCAGCGCCACTGGACAGTCCACTGAAGCTTTCTTT. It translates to CATSATGQSTEAFF.

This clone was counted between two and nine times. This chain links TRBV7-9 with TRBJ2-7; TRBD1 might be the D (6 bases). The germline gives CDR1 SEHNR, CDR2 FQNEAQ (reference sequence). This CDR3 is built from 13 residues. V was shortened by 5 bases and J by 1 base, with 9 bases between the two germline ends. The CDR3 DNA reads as TGTGCCAGCAGCCAGACAGGATCCTACGAGCAGTACTTC. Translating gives CASSQTGSYEQYF.

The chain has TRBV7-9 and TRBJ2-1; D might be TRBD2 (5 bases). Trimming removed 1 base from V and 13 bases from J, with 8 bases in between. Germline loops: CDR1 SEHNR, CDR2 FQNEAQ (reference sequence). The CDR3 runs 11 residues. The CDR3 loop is CASSLGGPQFF. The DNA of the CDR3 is TGTGCCAGCAGCTTAGGCGGGCCCCAGTTCTTC.

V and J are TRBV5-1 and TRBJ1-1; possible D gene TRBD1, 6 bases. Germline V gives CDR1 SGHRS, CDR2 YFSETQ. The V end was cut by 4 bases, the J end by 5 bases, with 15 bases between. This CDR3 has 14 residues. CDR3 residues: CASSAQGRITEAFF. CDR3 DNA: TGCGCCAGCAGCGCACAGGGTCGGATAACTGAAGCTTTCTTT. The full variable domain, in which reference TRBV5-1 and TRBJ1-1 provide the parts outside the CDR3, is KAGVTQTPRYLIKTRGQQVTLSCSPISGHRSVSWYQQTPGQGLQFLFEYFSETQRNKGNFPGRFSGRQFSNSRSEMNVSTLELGDSALYLCASSAQGRITEAFFGQGTRLTVV.

CDR3 sequence reads: CASSMGLGGARNSPLHF. CDR3 bases: TGTGCCAGTAGTATGGGATTAGGGGGGGCAAGGAATTCACCCCTCCACTTT. This chain connects TRBV19 to TRBJ1-6; the D gene is possibly TRBD1 (6 bases). Germline V gene lookup returns CDR1 LNHDA and CDR2 SQIVND (reference sequence). The CDR3 runs to 17 residues. The V gene lost 3 bases and the J gene lost 7 bases, with 19 bases spanning the gap.

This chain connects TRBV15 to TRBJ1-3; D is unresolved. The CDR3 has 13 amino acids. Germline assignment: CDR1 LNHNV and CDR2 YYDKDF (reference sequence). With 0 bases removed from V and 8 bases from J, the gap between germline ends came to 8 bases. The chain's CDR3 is CATSRDQGDTIYF. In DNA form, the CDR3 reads TGTGCCACCAGCAGAGACCAAGGAGACACCATATATTTT. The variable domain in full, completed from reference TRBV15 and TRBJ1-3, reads DAMVIQNPRYQVTQFGKPVTLSCSQTLNHNVMYWYQQKSSQAPKLLFHYYDKDFNNEADTPDNFQSRRPNTSFCFLDIRSPGLGDTAMYLCATSRDQGDTIYFGEGSWLTVV.

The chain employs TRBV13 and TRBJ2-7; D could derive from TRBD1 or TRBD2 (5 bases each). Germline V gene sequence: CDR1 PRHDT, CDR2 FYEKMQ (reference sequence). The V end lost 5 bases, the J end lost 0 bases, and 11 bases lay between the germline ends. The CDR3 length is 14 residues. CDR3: CASSPGTGSYEQYF. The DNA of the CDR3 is TGTGCCAGCAGCCCAGGGACGGGCTCCTACGAGCAGTACTTC.

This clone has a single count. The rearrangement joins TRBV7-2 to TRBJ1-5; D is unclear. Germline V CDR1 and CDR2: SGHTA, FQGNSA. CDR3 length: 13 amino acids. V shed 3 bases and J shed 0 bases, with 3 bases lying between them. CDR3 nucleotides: TGTGCCAGCAGCTTTTTTAGCAATCAGCCCCAGCATTTT. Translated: CASSFFSNQPQHF.

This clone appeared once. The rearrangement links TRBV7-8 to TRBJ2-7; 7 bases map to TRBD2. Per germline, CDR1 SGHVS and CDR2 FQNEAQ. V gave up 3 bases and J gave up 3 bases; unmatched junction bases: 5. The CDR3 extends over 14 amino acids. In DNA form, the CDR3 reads TGTGCCAGCAGCTTGACCGGGGGGATCTACGAGCAGTACTTC. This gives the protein CASSLTGGIYEQYF.

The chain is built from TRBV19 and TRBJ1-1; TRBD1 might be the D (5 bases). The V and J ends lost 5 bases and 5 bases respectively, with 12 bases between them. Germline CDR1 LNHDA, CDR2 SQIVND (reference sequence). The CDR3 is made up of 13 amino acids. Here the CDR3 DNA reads TGTGCCAGTAGTTCAGGGCCGGAGACTGAAGCTTTCTTT. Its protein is CASSSGPETEAFF.

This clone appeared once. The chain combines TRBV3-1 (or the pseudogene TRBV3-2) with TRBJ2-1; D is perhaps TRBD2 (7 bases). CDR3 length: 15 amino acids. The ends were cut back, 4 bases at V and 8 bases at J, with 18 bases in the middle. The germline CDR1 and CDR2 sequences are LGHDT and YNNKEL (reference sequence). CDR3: CASSPGFGGQDEQFF. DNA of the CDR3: TGTGCCAGCAGCCCCGGTTTCGGGGGGCAGGATGAGCAGTTCTTC.